The rows below give T cell receptor beta chains drawn from one sample of a study of blood T cell repertoires in COVID-19. Method: immunoSEQ multiplex PCR; TCRdb's copy keeps in-frame clones and lacks some. The sample lists roughly 62,000 clones; 70% to 90% were seen once. The sample taken for sequencing was peripheral blood. Every receptor here comes from a man between 65 and 79 years old with acute or convalescent COVID-19. The CDR3 runs from the conserved cysteine through the conserved F or W. The D gene is left open where the match is weak.

CASSIYSNNEQFF	TGTGCCAGTAGTATATACAGTAACAATGAGCAGTTCTTC	TRBV19	TRBJ2-1	-
CASGRAGTGSSYEQYF	TGTGCTAGTGGCCGAGCTGGGACAGGGAGCTCCTACGAGCAGTACTTC	TRBV12-5	TRBJ2-7	TRBD1
CASRDDRSPRYGYTF	TGTGCCAGCAGGGATGACAGGAGCCCACGCTATGGCTACACCTTC	TRBV2	TRBJ1-2	-
CASSYRSGMLAEAFF	TGTGCCAGCAGTTACAGGTCAGGGATGTTGGCTGAAGCTTTCTTT	TRBV6-2/TRBV6-3	TRBJ1-1	-
CASRWEGNIQYF	TGCGCCAGCAGGTGGGAGGGCAACATTCAGTACTTC	TRBV10-2	TRBJ2-4	TRBD2
CASSRDGSLNTQYF	TGCGCCAGCAGCCGGGACGGGAGCTTGAATACGCAGTATTTT	TRBV10-2	TRBJ2-3	-
CSVFKGVTTEAFF	TGCAGCGTCTTTAAGGGGGTAACCACTGAAGCTTTCTTT	TRBV29-1	TRBJ1-1	-
CATSPGHSTDTQYF	TGTGCCACCAGTCCGGGACATAGCACAGATACGCAGTATTTT	TRBV24-1	TRBJ2-3	-
CASSVNPGTDTQYF	TGTGCCAGCAGCGTAAATCCTGGCACAGATACGCAGTATTTT	TRBV9	TRBJ2-3	-
CASSPLLGGHGYTF	TGTGCCAGCTCACCACTCCTTGGAGGCCATGGCTACACCTTC	TRBV18	TRBJ1-2	-
CASSDVVGLAQHF	TGCGCCAGCAGTGATGTTGTTGGGCTGGCCCAGCATTTT	TRBV10-2	TRBJ1-5	-
CASSYSSGTNTGELFF	TGTGCCAGCAGTTATTCGAGCGGAACGAACACCGGGGAGCTGTTTTTT	TRBV6-2/TRBV6-3	TRBJ2-2	-
CASSPIRGNEKLFF	TGCGCCAGCAGCCCTATACGGGGGAATGAAAAACTGTTTTTT	TRBV5-1	TRBJ1-4	-
CASSATGPGANVLTF	TGTGCCAGCAGCGCCACAGGGCCTGGGGCCAACGTCCTGACTTTC	TRBV7-6	TRBJ2-6	-
CASGPLNTEAFF	TGCGCCAGCGGGCCCCTGAACACTGAAGCTTTCTTT	TRBV10-2	TRBJ1-1	-
CASSPTGASYEQYF	TGTGCCAGTAGCCCGACAGGGGCCTCCTACGAGCAGTACTTC	TRBV19	TRBJ2-7	TRBD1